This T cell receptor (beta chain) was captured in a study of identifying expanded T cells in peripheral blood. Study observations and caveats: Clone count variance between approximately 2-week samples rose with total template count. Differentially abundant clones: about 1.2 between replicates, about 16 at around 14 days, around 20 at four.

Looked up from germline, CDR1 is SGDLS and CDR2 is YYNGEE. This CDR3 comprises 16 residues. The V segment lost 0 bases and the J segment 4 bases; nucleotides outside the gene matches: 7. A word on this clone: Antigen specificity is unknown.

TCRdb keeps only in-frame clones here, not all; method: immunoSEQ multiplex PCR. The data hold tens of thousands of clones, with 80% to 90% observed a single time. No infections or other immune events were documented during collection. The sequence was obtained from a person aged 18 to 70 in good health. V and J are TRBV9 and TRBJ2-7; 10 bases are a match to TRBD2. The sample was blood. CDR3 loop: CASSVEAGGRDYEQYF. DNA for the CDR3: TGTGCCAGCAGCGTAGAAGCGGGAGGGAGAGATTACGAGCAGTACTTC.